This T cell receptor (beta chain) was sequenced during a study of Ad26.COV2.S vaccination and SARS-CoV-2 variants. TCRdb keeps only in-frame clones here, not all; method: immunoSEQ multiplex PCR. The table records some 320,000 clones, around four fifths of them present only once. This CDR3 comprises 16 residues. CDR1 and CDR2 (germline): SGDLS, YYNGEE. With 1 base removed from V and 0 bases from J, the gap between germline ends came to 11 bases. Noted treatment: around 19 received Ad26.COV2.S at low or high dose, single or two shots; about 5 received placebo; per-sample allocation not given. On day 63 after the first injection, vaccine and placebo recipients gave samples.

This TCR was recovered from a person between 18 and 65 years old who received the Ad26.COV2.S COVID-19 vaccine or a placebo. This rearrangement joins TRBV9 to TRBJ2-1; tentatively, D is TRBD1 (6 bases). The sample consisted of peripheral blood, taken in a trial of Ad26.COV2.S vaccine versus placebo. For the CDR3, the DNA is TGTGCCAGCAGCGTAATGGGGGCCTTCTCCTACAATGAGCAGTTCTTC. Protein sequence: CASSVMGAFSYNEQFF.